This TCR beta chain originates from a study of blood T cells in healthy people across ages. Study-wide results and limits: Calculation of diversity from one million T cells yielded estimates considered to be underestimates.

Combining a sample-barcoded 5' primer with a J-beta primer mix, a second PCR ran for about 7 to 11 cycles. Carrying 12 random nucleotides, a template-switch adaptor labeled each individual cDNA molecule. TCRdb recomputed calls from the 5' RACE reads with MiXCR, one row per CDR3 protein. Here the sample spans around 870,000 distinct CDR3 sequences, under 30% being singletons. This clonotype was seen repeatedly, ten times or more. What it recognizes is unknown. The CDR3 totals 16 residues. CDR1 and CDR2 from the germline V gene are DFQATT and SNEGSKA (reference sequence). The V gene lost 2 bases and the J gene lost 0 bases, with 14 bases spanning the gap.

The sample consisted of blood. V usage is TRBV20-1 and J usage is TRBJ2-4; D may be TRBD1 (5 bases). This TCR was sampled from a woman of 80 years or more in good health. The CDR3 nucleotides read TGCAGTGCTAGATCCGGAAGGGGTTTAGCCAAAAACATTCAGTACTTC. Its translation is CSARSGRGLAKNIQYF.